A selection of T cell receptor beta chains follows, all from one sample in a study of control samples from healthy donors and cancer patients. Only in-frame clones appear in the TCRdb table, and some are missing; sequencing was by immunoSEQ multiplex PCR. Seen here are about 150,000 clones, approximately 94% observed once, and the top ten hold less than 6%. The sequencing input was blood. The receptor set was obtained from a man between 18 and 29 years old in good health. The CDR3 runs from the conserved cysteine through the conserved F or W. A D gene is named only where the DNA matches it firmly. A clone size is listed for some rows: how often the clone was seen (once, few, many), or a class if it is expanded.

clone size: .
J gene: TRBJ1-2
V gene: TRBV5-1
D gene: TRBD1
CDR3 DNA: TGCGCCAGCAGCTCCGGACAGGGGGATAGCGGAAAAGGCTACACCTTC
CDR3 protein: CASSSGQGDSGKGYTF

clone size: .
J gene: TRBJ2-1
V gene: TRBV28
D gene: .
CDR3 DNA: TGTGCCAGCAGCCGGAATGAGCAGTTCTTC
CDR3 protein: CASSRNEQFF

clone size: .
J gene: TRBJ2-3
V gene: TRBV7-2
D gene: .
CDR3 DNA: TGTGCCAGCAGCTTAGAAGGCAGGACCACAGATACGCAGTATTTT
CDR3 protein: CASSLEGRTTDTQYF

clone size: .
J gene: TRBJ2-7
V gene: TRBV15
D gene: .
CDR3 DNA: TGTGCCACCAGCAGAGGTGAGGGCTACGAGCAGTACTTC
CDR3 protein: CATSRGEGYEQYF

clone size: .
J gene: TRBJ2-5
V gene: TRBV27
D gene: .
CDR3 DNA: TGTGCCAGCAGTGATAGGGCCTCAGGGGAGACCCAGTACTTC
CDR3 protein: CASSDRASGETQYF

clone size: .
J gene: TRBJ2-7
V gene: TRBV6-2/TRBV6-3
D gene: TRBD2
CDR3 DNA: TGTGCCAGCAGTTATTCAGGACTAGCGATAAACGAGCAGTACTTC
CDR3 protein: CASSYSGLAINEQYF

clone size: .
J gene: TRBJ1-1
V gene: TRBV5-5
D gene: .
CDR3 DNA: TGTGCCAGCAGCTTGTATATTGGCTCTGAAGCTTTCTTT
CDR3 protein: CASSLYIGSEAFF

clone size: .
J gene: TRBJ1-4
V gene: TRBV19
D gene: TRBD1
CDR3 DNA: TGTGCCAGTAGTACAGAGACAGGGACGAGTGAAAAACTGTTTTTT
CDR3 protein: CASSTETGTSEKLFF

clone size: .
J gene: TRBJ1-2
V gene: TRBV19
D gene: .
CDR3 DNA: TGTGCCAAATGGGCTCACACTAACTATGGCTACACCTTC
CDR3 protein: CAKWAHTNYGYTF

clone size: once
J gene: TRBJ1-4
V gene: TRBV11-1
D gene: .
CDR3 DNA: TGTGCCAGCAGCTTAGGATACGGGAGTAATGAAAAACTGTTTTTT
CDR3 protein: CASSLGYGSNEKLFF

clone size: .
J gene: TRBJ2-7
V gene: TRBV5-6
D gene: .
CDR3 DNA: TGTGCCAGCAGCTTGGTGCAAGTCAGTGCCATAGACGAGCAGTACTTC
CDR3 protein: CASSLVQVSAIDEQYF

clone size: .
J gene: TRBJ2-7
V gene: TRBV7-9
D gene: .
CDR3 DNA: TGTGCCAGCACCCCTGTGGGGGGACAGTTCTACGAGCAGTACTTC
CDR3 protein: CASTPVGGQFYEQYF

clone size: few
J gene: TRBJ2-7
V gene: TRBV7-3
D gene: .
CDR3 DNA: TGTGCCAGCAGCTTAACGGGCGGGAAGGAGCAGTACTTC
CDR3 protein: CASSLTGGKEQYF

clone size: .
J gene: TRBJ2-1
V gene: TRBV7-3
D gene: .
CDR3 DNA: TGTGCCAGCCCCTATAGCAGGGGTGAGCAGTTCTTC
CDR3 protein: CASPYSRGEQFF

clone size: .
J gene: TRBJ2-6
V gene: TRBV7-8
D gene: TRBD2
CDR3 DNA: TGTGCCAGCAGCTTATTTCGACTAGCGGGAGTAGTGGCTGGGGCCAACGTCCTGACTTTC
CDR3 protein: CASSLFRLAGVVAGANVLTF

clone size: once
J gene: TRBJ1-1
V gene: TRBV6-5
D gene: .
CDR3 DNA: TGTGCCAGCAGTTACCGACCGACCCTGGGGGCTTTCTTT
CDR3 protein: CASSYRPTLGAFF

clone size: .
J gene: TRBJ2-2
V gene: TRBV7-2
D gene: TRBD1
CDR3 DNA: TGTGCCAGCAGCTTGACAGGGAACCCGGGCACCGGGGAGCTGTTTTTT
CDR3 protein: CASSLTGNPGTGELFF

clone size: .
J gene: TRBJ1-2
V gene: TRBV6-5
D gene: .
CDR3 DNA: TGTGCCAGCAGTTACTCCCATGGGGCGAACTACACCTTC
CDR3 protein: CASSYSHGANYTF

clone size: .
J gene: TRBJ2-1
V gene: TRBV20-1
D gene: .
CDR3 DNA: TGCAGTGCTAGATTCGATGAGCAGTTCTTC
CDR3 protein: CSARFDEQFF

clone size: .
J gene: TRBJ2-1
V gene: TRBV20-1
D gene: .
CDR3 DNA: TGCAGTGCCGGGGGCAGGAATGAGCAGTTCTTC
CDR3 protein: CSAGGRNEQFF

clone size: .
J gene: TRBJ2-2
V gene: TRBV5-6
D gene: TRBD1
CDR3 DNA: TGTGCCAGCAGCCCCGGGACAGGGGGTGGTACCGGGGAGCTGTTTTTT
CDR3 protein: CASSPGTGGGTGELFF

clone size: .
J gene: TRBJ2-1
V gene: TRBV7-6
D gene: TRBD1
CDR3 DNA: TGTGCCAGCAGCTTAAGGGGGCGCTCCTACAATGAGCAGTTCTTC
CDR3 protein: CASSLRGRSYNEQFF

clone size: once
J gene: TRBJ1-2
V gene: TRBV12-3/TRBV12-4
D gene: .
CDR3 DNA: TGTGCCAGCAGTTTAAGGGTAAATGGGGGCTACACCTTC
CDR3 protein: CASSLRVNGGYTF

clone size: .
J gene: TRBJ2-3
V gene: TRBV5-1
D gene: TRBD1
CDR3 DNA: TGCGCCAGCACCTACAGGGGGCGCGTCGCAGATACGCAGTATTTT
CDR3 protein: CASTYRGRVADTQYF

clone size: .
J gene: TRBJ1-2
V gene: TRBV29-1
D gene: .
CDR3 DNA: TGCAGCGTTGAAGCAGGCAGCCACGATGGCTACACCTTC
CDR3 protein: CSVEAGSHDGYTF

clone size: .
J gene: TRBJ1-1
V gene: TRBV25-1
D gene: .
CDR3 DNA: TGTGCCAGCATTCCCTTCTCGGCCCCGGACGCTGAAGCTTTCTTT
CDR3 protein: CASIPFSAPDAEAFF

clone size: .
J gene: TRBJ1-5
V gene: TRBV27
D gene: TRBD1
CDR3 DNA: TGTGCCAGCAGGCGGGACAGGGGAGATCAGCCCCAGCATTTT
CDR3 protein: CASRRDRGDQPQHF